This T cell receptor (beta chain) was identified in a study of glioma-infiltrating T cells after dendritic cell vaccination. Germline CDR1 and CDR2: SEHNR and FQNEAQ (reference sequence). The CDR3 contains 15 residues. J gave up 1 base and V 5 bases, and 5 bases lay outside the gene matches. Amplification used 60 V beta primers and 13 J beta primers. Clones were sequenced by immunoSEQ multiplex PCR, and TCRdb holds only the in-frame ones, with some missing. Of approximately 48,000 clones in the sample, 89% were seen once. Notes on the study in general: Survival was not directly related to TCR clonality in these patients.

The time point was: after dendritic cell vaccination, including at tumor progression/relapse. Fresh-frozen tumor tissue and more than two years of survival data were available for all. All glioblastoma patients lacked an isocitrate dehydrogenase mutation. A word on this clone: What it binds is not known.

The chain combines TRBV7-9 with TRBJ1-1, with 9 bases fitting TRBD1. The receptor was isolated from a human donor with glioblastoma. The material was blood, obtained after dendritic cell vaccination. CDR3 in DNA: TGTGCCAGCAGCCACCCGGGACAGGGGAACACTGAAGCTTTCTTT. Translation: CASSHPGQGNTEAFF. Looking up the rest from reference TRBV7-9 and TRBJ1-1 gives the full variable domain: DTGVSQNPRHKITKRGQNVTFRCDPISEHNRLYWYRQTLGQGPEFLTYFQNEAQLEKSRLLSDRFSAERPKGSFSTLEIQRTEQGDSAMYLCASSHPGQGNTEAFFGQGTRLTVV.